The clone carrying this TCR beta chain was detected many times. Other DNA sequences of this sample code for an identical CDR3. This record comes from a study of blood T cell repertoires in COVID-19. Study-level background: Some COVID-19 samples were acute and others convalescent; all came from the United States, Italy and Spain. PBMCs, B-cell-depleted T cells, or T cells were the source of the cDNA or gDNA that made up the material.

Germline V lookup: CDR1 LNHDA, CDR2 SQIVND (reference sequence). This CDR3 spans 12 amino acids. Trimming stripped 6 bases from V and 5 bases from J, with 10 bases between. Authors' data handling: Reference gene primer amplification in the assay estimated nucleated cell counts. Sequencing was performed with immunoSEQ multiplex PCR; in TCRdb, only in-frame clones are kept and a portion is missing. The V and J calls and the clone size are those of that table, but D and trimming were determined from the DNA. The data contain over 100,000 clones, about 82% of them singletons. The source material was peripheral blood. The sequence derives from a man in his sixties with active or convalescent COVID-19. This chain links TRBV19 with TRBJ1-1; TRBD1 is a possible D gene (6 bases). CDR3 residues: CASRPQGTEAFF. The CDR3 nucleotides are TGTGCCAGTAGGCCTCAGGGGACTGAAGCTTTCTTT.